This T cell receptor beta chain appears in the sequencing data of a study of T cell responses to AZD1222 COVID-19 vaccine. Germline V gives CDR1 SNHLY, CDR2 FYNNEI. The germline V and J ends were trimmed by 7 bases and 0 bases, with 10 bases remaining between them. The CDR3 sequence is 15 residues long. The assay was immunoSEQ multiplex PCR, and TCRdb's table has in-frame clones only and misses some. The table lists about 120,000 clones, over 75% of them singletons. The V gene is TRBV2, the J gene TRBJ1-6; D is ambiguous. The clonotype originates from an adult in good health. This specimen consisted of peripheral blood, obtained on day 0 of AZD1222 vaccination. CDR3 residues: CASIGSSSYNSPLHF. CDR3 DNA sequence: TGTGCCAGCATCGGGTCCTCCTCCTATAATTCACCCCTCCACTTT.